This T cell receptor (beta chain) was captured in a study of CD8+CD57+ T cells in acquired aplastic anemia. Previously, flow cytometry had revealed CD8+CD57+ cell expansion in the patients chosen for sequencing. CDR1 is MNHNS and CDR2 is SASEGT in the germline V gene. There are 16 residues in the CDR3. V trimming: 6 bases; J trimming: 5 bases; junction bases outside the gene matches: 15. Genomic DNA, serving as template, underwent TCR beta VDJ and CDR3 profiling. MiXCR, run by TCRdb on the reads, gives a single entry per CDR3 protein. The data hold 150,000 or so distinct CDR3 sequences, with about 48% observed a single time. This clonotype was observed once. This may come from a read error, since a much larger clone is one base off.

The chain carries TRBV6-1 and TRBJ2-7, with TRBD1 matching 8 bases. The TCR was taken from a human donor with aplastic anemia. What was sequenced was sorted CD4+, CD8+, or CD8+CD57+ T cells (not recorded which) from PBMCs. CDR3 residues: CASSHKTTGGNNEQYF. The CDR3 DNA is TGTGCCAGCAGCCATAAAACAACAGGGGGTAACAACGAGCAGTACTTC.